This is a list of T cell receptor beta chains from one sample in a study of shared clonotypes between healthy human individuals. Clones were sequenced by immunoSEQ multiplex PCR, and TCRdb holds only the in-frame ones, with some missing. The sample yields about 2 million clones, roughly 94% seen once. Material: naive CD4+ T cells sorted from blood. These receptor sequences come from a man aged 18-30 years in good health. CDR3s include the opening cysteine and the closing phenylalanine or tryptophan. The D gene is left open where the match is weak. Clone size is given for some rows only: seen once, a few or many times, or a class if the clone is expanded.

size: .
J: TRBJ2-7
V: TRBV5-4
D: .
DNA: TGTGCCAGCAGCACACAGGGACACCTTACCTACGAGCAGTACTTC
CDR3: CASSTQGHLTYEQYF

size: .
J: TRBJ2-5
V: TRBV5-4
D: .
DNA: TGTGCCAGCAGCATGATTGACAGGCCACAAGAGACCCAGTACTTC
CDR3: CASSMIDRPQETQYF

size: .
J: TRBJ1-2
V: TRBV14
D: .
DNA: TGTGCCAGCAGCCAAGGCCTCACAGGGTTGTATGGCTACACCTTC
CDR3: CASSQGLTGLYGYTF

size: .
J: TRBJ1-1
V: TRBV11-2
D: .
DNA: TGTGCCAGCAGCTTATATAATGAAGCTTTCTTT
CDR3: CASSLYNEAFF

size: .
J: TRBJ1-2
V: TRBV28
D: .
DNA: TGTGCCAGCAGACTAGCCAGTCTCGGGACGAACTACACCTTC
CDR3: CASRLASLGTNYTF

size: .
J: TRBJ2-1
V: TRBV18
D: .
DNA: TGTGCCAGCTCACCGGGGCAGGGGTCTTACAATGAGCAGTTCTTC
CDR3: CASSPGQGSYNEQFF

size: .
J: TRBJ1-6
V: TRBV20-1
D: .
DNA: TGCAGTGCTAGGGATAATTCACCCCTCCACTTT
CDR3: CSARDNSPLHF

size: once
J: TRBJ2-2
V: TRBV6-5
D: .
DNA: TGTGCCAGCAGTTACTGGCTAGATCTTCGTGGGGAGCTGTTTTTT
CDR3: CASSYWLDLRGELFF

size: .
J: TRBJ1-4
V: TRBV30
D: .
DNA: TGTGCCTGGAGCCAGACCGAGTTCGGACTGTTTTTT
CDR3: CAWSQTEFGLFF

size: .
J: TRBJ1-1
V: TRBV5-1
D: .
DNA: TGCGCCAGCAGCTTGGACGGGGGGACCGCTGAAGCTTTCTTT
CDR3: CASSLDGGTAEAFF

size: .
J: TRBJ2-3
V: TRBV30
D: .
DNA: TGTGCCTTACTAGGGCATCTCGCAGATACGCAGTATTTT
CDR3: CALLGHLADTQYF

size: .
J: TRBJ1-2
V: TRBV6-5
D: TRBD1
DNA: TGTGCCAGTACCCGGGGAGGACAGGGCTATGGCTACACCTTC
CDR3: CASTRGGQGYGYTF

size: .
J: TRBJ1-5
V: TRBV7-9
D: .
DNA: TGTGCCAGCACTAAGAATCAGCCCCAGCATTTT
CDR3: CASTKNQPQHF

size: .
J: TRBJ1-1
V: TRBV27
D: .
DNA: TGTGCCAGCTCCCATAACGGACGGAAACGGGCTCGAACGGACACTGAAGCTTTCTTT
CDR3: CASSHNGRKRARTDTEAFF